This T cell receptor (beta chain) was recovered during a study of blood T cell repertoires in COVID-19. For the study at large: Spain, Italy and the United States supplied samples that represented acute and convalescent COVID-19. From T cells, B-cell-depleted T cells, or PBMCs came the material, which was cDNA or gDNA.

Original methodology: Amplifying reference gene primers gave estimates of nucleated cell counts. This table comes from immunoSEQ multiplex PCR, and its TCRdb copy is limited to in-frame clones, with some not included. V and J calls and clone size come straight from that table; D and trimming were deduced from the DNA. This sample has some 38,000 clones, with around four fifths found just once. The CDR3 totals 14 residues. Germline CDR1 and CDR2: LNHNV and YYDKDF (reference sequence). V shed 2 bases and J shed 1 base, with 8 bases lying between them. This clone was observed a single time. Sequencing used peripheral blood. This chain links TRBV15 with TRBJ1-1; D is possibly TRBD1 (6 bases). This clonotype originated in a man aged 45-60 years with active COVID-19. CDR3 residues: CATSRTRGNTEAFF. CDR3 in DNA: TGTGCCACCAGCAGAACCAGGGGGAACACTGAAGCTTTCTTT.